This is a list of T cell receptor beta chains from one sample in a study of T-cell reconstitution after alpha-beta-depleted transplantation in children. TCRdb re-derived calls from the PCR reads in MiXCR, one entry per CDR3 protein. The sample includes about 260,000 distinct CDR3 sequences, just under 8.5% of them seen just once. Here the sequenced sample was PBMCs, mostly from graft donor cells, taken 180 days after TCRalphabeta/CD19-depleted stem cell transplant. These receptors all stem from a male patient under 18 who had a stem cell transplant for acute lymphoblastic leukemia, so the T cells may come from the graft donor. The CDR3 runs from the conserved cysteine through the conserved F or W. D genes are given only for firm matches. Each size is once, few or many counts, or a class when the clone is expanded.

DNA,CDR3,J,size,V,D
TGCAGTGCCTCGGGCGATCAGCCCCAGCATTTT,CSASGDQPQHF,TRBJ1-5,many,TRBV20-1,-
TGTGCCAGCATCTCCCCGGGGCGTACCAAGGCCTACGAGCAGTACTTC,CASISPGRTKAYEQYF,TRBJ2-7,many,TRBV28,-
TGTGCCAGCAGCTTAGTACCCTCGACAGGGGGGAGGCCGTCAATGAACACTGAAGCTTTCTTT,CASSLVPSTGGRPSMNTEAFF,TRBJ1-1,few,TRBV11-2,TRBD1
TGTGCCAGCAGTGAATACCGAGGGGAGGCTTCGCGGGCTTTCTTT,CASSEYRGEASRAFF,TRBJ1-1,many,TRBV25-1,-
TGTGCCAGCATTGCCTGGGGGAAATCGAATAATTCACCCCTCCACTTT,CASIAWGKSNNSPLHF,TRBJ1-6,few,TRBV6-1,-
TGCGCCAGCAGTACCTCCCTTGGGACGGGCACTGAAGCTTTCTTT,CASSTSLGTGTEAFF,TRBJ1-1,many,TRBV10-2,-
TGTGCCAGCAGTCATCAGGGGGCGCTTAATGAAAAACTGTTTTTT,CASSHQGALNEKLFF,TRBJ1-4,many,TRBV12-3/TRBV12-4,TRBD1
TGTGCCAGCAGACCCTTAAGACTAGTCCCGGGTACGGAGCAGTACTTC,CASRPLRLVPGTEQYF,TRBJ2-7,many,TRBV27,-
TGTGCCAGCAGGACACAGGACAGGCGGAACACTGAAGCTTTCTTT,CASRTQDRRNTEAFF,TRBJ1-1,once,TRBV28,TRBD1
TGTGCCAGCAACCCCAGGGAGAGGGGGGGGGACAATGAGCAGTTCTTC,CASNPRERGGDNEQFF,TRBJ2-1,few,TRBV2,-
TGTGCCAGCAGTTACCTTCGGCCAGCGGGTTCCTCCTACAATGAGCAGTTCTTC,CASSYLRPAGSSYNEQFF,TRBJ2-1,many,TRBV6-2/TRBV6-3,-
TGTGCCAGCAGTTTCGGGAGGGCCAATGAGCAGTTCTTC,CASSFGRANEQFF,TRBJ2-1,many,TRBV27,TRBD2
TGCAGCGTTGGAAATCTAGCGGGCAATGAGCAGTTCTTC,CSVGNLAGNEQFF,TRBJ2-1,many,TRBV29-1,TRBD2
TGTGCCAGCAGCTTAAGGGGGGGTGGCCAGCCCCAGCATTTT,CASSLRGGGQPQHF,TRBJ1-5,many,TRBV27,-
TGTGCCAGCAGCGGGGGACTAGCGCCAGAGACCCAGTACTTC,CASSGGLAPETQYF,TRBJ2-5,many,TRBV5-6,TRBD2